These 10 T cell receptor beta chains were sequenced from one sample in a study of CD8 T cells in Susac syndrome. The authors reverse transcribed 0.5 to 1 ug RNA with random hexamers. In TCRdb, the immunoSEQ multiplex PCR reads were re-called with MiXCR into one record per CDR3 protein. The sample has 180,000 or so distinct CDR3 sequences; roughly 95% are singletons. Sequenced sample: CD4+ T cells from PBMCs. The receptors were sampled from a human donor with multiple sclerosis.

The chain employs TRBV29-1 and TRBJ2-7; TRBD1 matches at 7 bases. Germline lookup yields CDR1 SQVTM and CDR2 ANQGSEA. With V trimmed by 4 bases and J by 5 bases, 8 bases remained unmatched. The length of the CDR3 is 13 residues. CDR3 sequence: CSVGGPRGNEQYF. The CDR3 DNA sequence: TGCAGCGTTGGAGGGCCCAGGGGGAACGAGCAGTACTTC.

This clonotype was seen just once. V usage is TRBV27 and J usage is TRBJ2-3; the match to TRBD1 covers 8 bases. The V gene's germline CDR1 is MNHEY and CDR2 SMNVEV (reference sequence). This CDR3 spans 15 amino acids. V lost 5 bases to trimming and J lost 2 bases; unmatched junction nucleotides: 6. The DNA for the CDR3 is TGTGCCAGCAGTCGCCCGGGACAGGCCACAGATACGCAGTATTTT. It encodes CASSRPGQATDTQYF.

This chain links TRBV19 with TRBJ1-5, with D tentatively TRBD1 (5 bases). V dropped 7 bases and J dropped 3 bases, with 16 bases sitting between them. Germline V gives CDR1 LNHDA, CDR2 SQIVND (reference sequence). The CDR3 length is 15 residues. The CDR3 loop reads CASTAFGGDNQPQHF. DNA for the CDR3: TGTGCCAGTACCGCTTTTGGGGGGGACAATCAGCCCCAGCATTTT.

V usage is TRBV5-1 and J usage is TRBJ2-7; D is perhaps TRBD2 (5 bases). The CDR3 loop spans 16 amino acids. Per the germline V gene, CDR1 is SGHRS and CDR2 is YFSETQ. Deletions cut 0 bases from V and 7 bases from J, with 20 bases between. CDR3 nucleotide sequence: TGCGCCAGCAGCTTGGAGGGCAGCGGACTCCGTCGTGAGCAGTACTTC. This translates into CASSLEGSGLRREQYF.

J is TRBJ2-3 and V is TRBV6-5; D call uncertain. Trimming took 4 bases from V and 1 from J, leaving 9 bases between them. Germline V gene sequence: CDR1 MNHEY, CDR2 SVGAGI. This CDR3 contains 14 residues. The CDR3, as DNA: TGTGCCAGCAGTTTCAGCCGTGGCACAGATACGCAGTATTTT. Translating gives CASSFSRGTDTQYF.

V usage is TRBV20-1 and J usage is TRBJ1-2; a weak D match, TRBD1 (5 bases). The V gene lost 0 bases and the J gene lost 8 bases, with 19 bases spanning the gap. The CDR3 spans 15 residues. Per the germline V gene, CDR1 is DFQATT and CDR2 is SNEGSKA (reference sequence). The CDR3 spells CSARDRQGSTRGYTF. In DNA, the CDR3 is TGCAGTGCTAGAGATCGGCAGGGTTCGACGAGGGGCTACACCTTC.

The J gene is TRBJ2-5, the V gene TRBV27; 9 bases agree with TRBD2. The ends lost 1 base at V and 1 base at J; junction bases unmatched: 7. Germline CDR1 MNHEY, CDR2 SMNVEV (reference sequence). The CDR3 consists of 17 residues. The CDR3 loop is CASSLLDGGGAQETQYF. In DNA form, the CDR3 reads TGTGCCAGCAGTTTATTGGACGGCGGGGGGGCCCAAGAGACCCAGTACTTC.

The chain uses TRBV7-3 and TRBJ2-1, with a tentative D call TRBD1 (5 bases). The V end lost 4 bases, the J end lost 9 bases, and 10 bases lay between the germline ends. There are 12 residues in the CDR3. CDR1 is SGHTA and CDR2 is FQGTGA in the germline V gene. The CDR3 sequence: CASSSQGGEQFF. In nucleotides, the CDR3 is TGTGCCAGCAGCTCTCAGGGTGGTGAGCAGTTCTTC.

V usage is TRBV12-5 and J usage is TRBJ2-7; D not resolved. This CDR3 is 11 amino acids long. V lost 9 bases and J lost 3, with 9 bases in between. From germline, CDR1 is LGHNT and CDR2 FRNRAP. CDR3 in amino acids: CASLRNYEQYF. In nucleotides, the CDR3 is TGTGCTAGCCTGCGGAACTACGAGCAGTACTTC.

The chain employs TRBV29-1 and TRBJ2-7, with 10 positions matching TRBD1. CDR3 size: 13 residues. Germline lookup yields CDR1 SQVTM and CDR2 ANQGSEA. V dropped 7 bases and J dropped 2; count of bases not matched to a gene: 5. CDR3 sequence: CSAEDRGTYEQYF. The DNA of the CDR3 is TGCAGCGCTGAGGACAGGGGGACCTACGAGCAGTACTTC.